This T cell receptor (beta chain) was identified in a study of OX40 agonist ivuxolimab in advanced cancers. The CDR3 totals 15 residues. V gave up 4 bases and J gave up 2 bases, with 14 bases separating them. Germline V gene sequence: CDR1 SGDLS, CDR2 YYNGEE. Produced via immunoSEQ multiplex PCR; TCRdb's table is partial and in-frame only. The sample lists about 21,000 clones, more than 80% seen once, with about a fifth in the top ten. This TCR derives from an adult with an advanced solid tumor such as melanoma, head and neck, liver or kidney cancer. The sample was CD4+ or CD8+ T cells sorted from blood, taken in a trial of the OX40 agonist ivuxolimab. The chain carries TRBV9 and TRBJ2-3; D gene uncertain. The CDR3 sequence: CASSTEGSDTDTQYF. CDR3 in DNA: TGTGCCAGCAGCACCGAAGGGTCTGACACAGATACGCAGTATTTT. Supplemented by reference TRBV9 and TRBJ2-3, the full variable domain reads DSGVTQTPKHLITATGQRVTLRCSPRSGDLSVYWYQQSLDQGLQFLIQYYNGEERAKGNILERFSAQQFPDLHSELNLSSLELGDSALYFCASSTEGSDTDTQYFGPGTRLTVL.